This record looks at one T cell receptor beta chain sequence and its context. Its specific antigen is unknown. Per-nucleotide qualities are absent, and no much larger clonotype sits a single base away. Explained via the paper, the time point label denotes: week 23, last vaccination. Each vaccine dose was 300 ug of a 20-mer mutant IDH1 peptide in Montanide, given subcutaneously with topical imiquimod. The donors had newly diagnosed IDH1-mutant astrocytomas of WHO grade 3 or 4 that showed loss of nuclear ATRX. The samples were drawn from NOA16, a multicentre, single-arm, open-label phase I trial in Germany that tested a mutant IDH1 peptide vaccine in humans for the first time. Genomic DNA for TCRB sequencing was extracted from EDTA blood using the DNeasy Blood and Tissue Kit. The data belong to a study of a mutant IDH1 vaccine in newly diagnosed glioma (dated by TCRdb to the early 2020s). Notes on the research overall: Patients received eight vaccinations in weeks 1, 3, 5, 7, 11, 15, 19 and 23, corresponding to visits V03 through V10. Vaccination started 4-6 weeks after radiotherapy alone, or was given together with temozolomide cycles in the groups whose treatment included chemotherapy. Of the roughly 30 treated patients, approximately 60% were male and approximately 40% were female, and the mean age was around 40 years. Prior to enrollment, standard therapy consisting of radiotherapy alone, temozolomide alone, or radiochemotherapy with temozolomide had been administered to patients, with the combination being received by most patients. Peripheral blood samples were drawn at six visits, namely V03 (baseline), V05, V07, V10, V12 and V13. For exploratory analyses, longitudinal TCRB deep sequencing was carried out in about 26 treated patients wherever samples were available.

The germline V gene (reference sequence) specifies WNHNN as CDR1 and SYGVQD as CDR2. V lost 8 bases and J lost 1 base; the stretch between them is 9 bases long. The CDR3 sequence holds 13 residues, the cysteine and phenylalanine included. The sequence is cut down to CDR3 DNA, 39 bases in frame from base 1. Results the study describes overall, beyond this receptor: The authors noted that analyses of patient blood samples could not be reproduced because of sample limitations. Changes in the top peripheral T cell clonotypes picked up by TCRB sequencing did not appear to be linked to pseudoprogression. Across multiple MHC alleles, vaccine-induced immune responses were seen in roughly 93% of patients. Availability determined which PBMC samples were chosen for TCRB deep sequencing.

To prepare the library, the immunoSEQ multiplex PCR assay was applied. Following the manufacturer's protocol, the hsTCRB Kit was used to amplify rearranged TCR beta chain sequences. TCRB libraries were sequenced on an Illumina MiSeq. The authors' analysis ran thus. The proprietary platform of the kit vendor was used for demultiplexing, trimming and gene mapping. Imported from immuneACCESS, the table was reduced by TCRdb to in-frame sequences with V and J called. These copies leave out some clones; in studies compared against another copy, an unresolved V gene accounts for under half, and the cause of the remainder is not known. V, J and clone size are those of that table, while D and trimming were read from the DNA. This sample has tens of thousands of clones in its table, and 80% to 85% of those were observed once. Approximately 8.1% of the sample is in the top ten clones.

This clonotype was sampled from a woman aged 40 to 49 with glioma. Some clones in this sample may be carry-over from other donors' samples. Here the chain combines TRBV10-1 and TRBJ2-4; TRBD2 is a weak D gene call, 5 bases matching. The sample in question was PBMCs, obtained from a glioma patient whose treatment included an IDH1 peptide vaccine. The CDR3 protein is CASFPGAKNIQYF. The bases are TGCGCCAGCTTTCCGGGGGCCAAAAACATTCAGTACTTC.